These T cell receptor beta chains were read from a single sample in a study of CD8+ T cells in alopecia areata. Data came from immunoSEQ multiplex PCR; TCRdb stores just in-frame clones and leaves some out. The sample lists tens of thousands of clones, 60% occurring once. The source was CD8+ T cells sorted from blood, collected at week 0. All receptors derive from a human donor with alopecia areata. Each CDR3 is given with its conserved first and last residue. A D gene is named only where the DNA matches it firmly. Only some rows state a clone size, as once, few, many or a class for expanded clones.

>NA|NA|TRBJ1-5|TRBV27
TGTGCCAGCAGTCCCATTGGGGGGAGCAATCAGCCCCAGCATTTT
CASSPIGGSNQPQHF
>NA|NA|TRBJ1-5|TRBV9
TGTGCCAGCAGCGAATCGGCAGGGTACCAGCCCCAGCATTTT
CASSESAGYQPQHF
>NA|NA|TRBJ2-1|TRBV29-1
TGCAGCGTTGAAGCTACGGGAACTCTTTACAATGAGCAGTTCTTC
CSVEATGTLYNEQFF
>NA|few|TRBJ1-2|TRBV29-1
TGCAGCGTTGTGGGGGGGCAAGGCTACACCTTC
CSVVGGQGYTF
>NA|NA|TRBJ1-1|TRBV27
TGTGCCAGCAGTCGCGGGAACACTGAAGCTTTCTTT
CASSRGNTEAFF
>TRBD2|NA|TRBJ2-3|TRBV27
TGTGCCAGCAGTTTTCGAGCGGGGGGGCCAGATACGCAGTATTTT
CASSFRAGGPDTQYF
>TRBD2|few|TRBJ2-7|TRBV28
TGTGCCAGCAGTCCTCTCAGCGGGATAAGAACCTACGAGCAGTACTTC
CASSPLSGIRTYEQYF
>NA|medium-sized|TRBJ1-6|TRBV28
TGTGCCAGCAGTTTCGGAAGGGAGAATTCACCCCTCCACTTT
CASSFGRENSPLHF
>NA|few|TRBJ2-2|TRBV27
TGTGCCAGCAGTGGCACCGGGGAGCTGTTTTTT
CASSGTGELFF
>NA|NA|TRBJ2-1|TRBV7-6
TGTGCCAGCAGCTCATTGAGCGATGAGCAGTTCTTC
CASSSLSDEQFF
>NA|once|TRBJ1-4|TRBV9
TGTGCCAGCAGCGTAGAGGACCGAGGGGGGGAAAAACTGTTTTTT
CASSVEDRGGEKLFF
>NA|NA|TRBJ2-1|TRBV14
TGTGCCAGCAGCCAAGGGTACAATGAGCAGTTCTTC
CASSQGYNEQFF
>NA|NA|TRBJ1-5|TRBV30
TGTGCCTGGAGTGCGGGTCAGCCCCAGCATTTT
CAWSAGQPQHF
>NA|NA|TRBJ2-3|TRBV29-1
TGCAGCGTTGACTCAGATACGCAGTATTTT
CSVDSDTQYF
>TRBD2|few|TRBJ2-7|TRBV4-1
TGCGCCAGCAGCCAAGTTGTGACGGGACTAGCGGGTCCCCACTCCTACGAGCAGTACTTC
CASSQVVTGLAGPHSYEQYF
>NA|NA|TRBJ2-6|TRBV5-4
TGTGCCAGCCGTGACTCTCGCAGAGCTGACGTCCTGACTTTC
CASRDSRRADVLTF
>NA|NA|TRBJ1-1|TRBV14
TGTGCCAGCAGGGCAGGGATGAACACTGAAGCTTTCTTT
CASRAGMNTEAFF
>NA|NA|TRBJ1-1|TRBV7-9
TGTGCCAGCAGCCCCAACGAGGGGGGGAACACTGAAGCTTTCTTT
CASSPNEGGNTEAFF
>NA|NA|TRBJ1-5|TRBV30
TGTGCCTGGAGTCTAAGGGGGGCGAATCAGCCCCAGCATTTT
CAWSLRGANQPQHF
>NA|once|TRBJ1-2|TRBV30
TGTGCCTGGAGTGTTGTCGATTCGACCGCTACTAACTATGGCTACACCTTC
CAWSVVDSTATNYGYTF
>NA|few|TRBJ2-5|TRBV7-3
TGTGCCAGCAGCGGATGGGGCGGAGAGACCCAGTACTTC
CASSGWGGETQYF
>NA|NA|TRBJ2-3|TRBV29-1
TGCAGCCTCACCTCCCGGGGGAGACCCACAGATACGCAGTATTTT
CSLTSRGRPTDTQYF
>TRBD1|NA|TRBJ2-6|TRBV29-1
TGCAGCGCCATGGACAGGGGGGCTGGGGCCAACGTCCTGACTTTC
CSAMDRGAGANVLTF
>TRBD1|NA|TRBJ2-7|TRBV28
TGTGCCAGCAGTTCCCAATTCATGACCGGGACAGCATTAACCTACGAGCAGTACTTC
CASSSQFMTGTALTYEQYF
>NA|NA|TRBJ2-1|TRBV29-1
TGCAGCGTTGAAAGGAGGGATTACTCCTACAATGAGCAGTTCTTC
CSVERRDYSYNEQFF
>NA|NA|TRBJ2-1|TRBV29-1
TGCAGCGCTCGGGAGTACAATGAGCAGTTCTTC
CSAREYNEQFF
>NA|many|TRBJ1-5|TRBV19
TGTGCCACCAGGGCAAGGGACTCTAACAATCAGCCCCAGCATTTT
CATRARDSNNQPQHF
>TRBD1|NA|TRBJ2-7|TRBV7-9
TGTGCCAGCAGCTTAGGACAGGGGGCTTACGAGCAGTACTTC
CASSLGQGAYEQYF
>NA|once|TRBJ2-5|TRBV5-1
TGCGCCAGCATATCCGGACTTCAAATGCCAGAGACCCAGTACTTC
CASISGLQMPETQYF
>NA|NA|TRBJ2-7|TRBV29-1
TGCAGCGTGTGGACCGGCGTTGGGGGGCGAAACGAGCAGTACTTC
CSVWTGVGGRNEQYF
>TRBD1|NA|TRBJ2-3|TRBV13
TGTGCCAGCACCCGGGGGGACAGGGTGAGAGATACGCAGTATTTT
CASTRGDRVRDTQYF
>NA|NA|TRBJ1-2|TRBV6-1
TGTGCCAGCAGTGAAATCGACGGAAACTATGGCTACACCTTC
CASSEIDGNYGYTF
>NA|NA|TRBJ1-2|TRBV27
TGTGCCAGCAGTTTAGCGCGGGGGGGCCCCTATGGCTACACCTTC
CASSLARGGPYGYTF
>NA|few|TRBJ2-1|TRBV4-1
TGCGCCAGCAGCCAAGAATTACAGGGGAGGGATGAGCAGTTCTTC
CASSQELQGRDEQFF
>NA|NA|TRBJ2-3|TRBV6-5
TGTGCCAGCAGTTACCACGAGGAGGGGGCAGGAGATACGCAGTATTTT
CASSYHEEGAGDTQYF
>NA|NA|TRBJ2-6|TRBV28
TGTGCCAGCAGTTTCTTAGGGACTGGGGCCAACGTCCTGACTTTC
CASSFLGTGANVLTF
>NA|NA|TRBJ1-2|TRBV30
TGTGCCTGGAGTGCATCTGGGGGGACTTGGGGCTACACCTTC
CAWSASGGTWGYTF
>TRBD1|NA|TRBJ2-7|TRBV5-1
TGCGCCAGCGGGGGAACAGGGGAAAACGAGCAGTACTTC
CASGGTGENEQYF
>NA|NA|TRBJ2-7|TRBV29-1
TGCAGCCCGGGGGGCAGGGTACCCGGCGAGCAGTACTTC
CSPGGRVPGEQYF
>TRBD1|NA|TRBJ2-7|TRBV7-6
TGTGCCAGCAGCTCCCGGGACAGGGGGTACGAGCAGTACTTC
CASSSRDRGYEQYF
>TRBD1|NA|TRBJ2-7|TRBV30
TGTGCCTGGAGTGTACCGGGACAGGTGTATTCCTACGAGCAGTACTTC
CAWSVPGQVYSYEQYF
>TRBD2|few|TRBJ2-1|TRBV29-1
TGCAGCGTAGGGTTCGTAGCGGGGAGGGGCGATGAGCAGTTCTTC
CSVGFVAGRGDEQFF
>NA|NA|TRBJ1-1|TRBV29-1
TGCAGCGTCCAGACAGCGATGAACACTGAAGCTTTCTTT
CSVQTAMNTEAFF
>NA|NA|TRBJ2-3|TRBV6-5
TGTGCCAGCAGTTCGGAGTGGGACCCCCCACAGTATTTT
CASSSEWDPPQYF
>TRBD1|NA|TRBJ2-2|TRBV7-9
TGTGCCAGCAGCGTGACAAACAGGGGAGCCGGGGAGCTGTTTTTT
CASSVTNRGAGELFF
>TRBD1|NA|TRBJ2-7|TRBV28
TGTGCCAGCAGTTTGTCAGGGGGCGGGATAGTCTACGAGCAGTACTTC
CASSLSGGGIVYEQYF
>NA|NA|TRBJ2-6|TRBV7-9
TGTGCCAGCAGCTCCACGGCTTACGGGGCCAACGTCCTGACTTTC
CASSSTAYGANVLTF
>NA|NA|TRBJ2-1|TRBV27
TGTGCCAGCAGAGTTAGCGGCTCCTACAATGAGCAGTTCTTC
CASRVSGSYNEQFF
>NA|once|TRBJ1-2|TRBV25-1
TGTGCCAGCAATCCTGGGAACGGCTACACCTTC
CASNPGNGYTF
>NA|few|TRBJ2-3|TRBV27
TGTGCCAGCAGCGCTCACAAGGAGGCAGATACGCAGTATTTT
CASSAHKEADTQYF
>NA|few|TRBJ2-7|TRBV7-2
TGTGCCAGCAGCTGGGACGGGTACTCCTACGAGCAGTACTTC
CASSWDGYSYEQYF
>NA|NA|TRBJ2-3|TRBV9
TGTGCCAGCAGCGTAGCGGCGGGGCACACAGATACGCAGTATTTT
CASSVAAGHTDTQYF